Presented here are 17 T cell receptor beta chains from one specimen sequenced in a study of cytomegalovirus exposure and HLA in healthy donors (dated 2017 in TCRdb). The library was generated by the immunoSEQ multiplex PCR assay. The multiplex PCR relied on a mix of 60 forward primers for TCR Vbeta segments and 13 reverse primers for TCR Jbeta segments. Not all clones reach the TCRdb copy of this immuneACCESS table, which keeps in-frame sequences only. Checked studies attribute under half of the gap to unresolved V genes and leave the rest unexplained. In this sample the table shows 75,000 to 90,000 clones, under 80% of which occur a single time. The ten largest clones take up less than 7% of the sample. Sequenced: PBMCs. The receptors originated from a male donor in good health and CMV-seropositive.

This clone was seen a few times. The chain combines TRBV4-1 with TRBJ1-2, with 8 nucleotides matching TRBD1. Germline V lookup: CDR1 MGHRA, CDR2 YSYEKL. With V trimmed by 2 bases and J by 8 bases, 4 bases remained unmatched. There are 13 residues in the CDR3. This CDR3 is CASSQTGGGGYTF. The CDR3 bases are TGCGCCAGCAGCCAAACAGGGGGAGGGGGCTACACCTTC.

The V call is TRBV7-8, the J call TRBJ1-1; 9 bases are a match to TRBD1. Losses at the gene ends were 5 bases for V and 3 bases for J; bases not matched to a gene: 10. The CDR3 is 16 residues long. Germline-derived CDR1 and CDR2 are SGHVS and FQNEAQ. CDR3 region: CASSNPGQGVDTEAFF. CDR3 bases: TGTGCCAGCAGCAACCCGGGACAGGGAGTAGACACTGAAGCTTTCTTT. The full variable domain, with the rest looked up from reference TRBV7-8 and TRBJ1-1, is GAGVSQSPRYKVAKRGQDVALRCDPISGHVSLFWYQQALGQGPEFLTYFQNEAQLDKSGLPSDRFFAERPEGSVSTLKIQRTQQEDSAVYLCASSNPGQGVDTEAFFGQGTRLTVV.

J is TRBJ1-2 and V is TRBV19; 10 nucleotides match TRBD1. Trimming took 5 bases from V and 4 from J; bases not matched to a gene: 7. Germline CDR1 LNHDA, CDR2 SQIVND (reference sequence). This CDR3 region has 15 residues. In DNA, the CDR3 is TGTGCCAGTAGTGTACCGGGACAGGGGTTCTATGGCTACACCTTC. Protein: CASSVPGQGFYGYTF.

The CDR3 spells CASSLVQGSLEKLFF. The CDR3 nucleotides are TGTGCCAGCAGCTTGGTGCAGGGGAGTTTGGAAAAACTGTTTTTT. This chain connects TRBV5-6 to TRBJ1-4; the D gene is possibly TRBD1 (6 bases). The V gene lost 0 bases and the J gene lost 8 bases, with 14 bases spanning the gap. The CDR3 contains 15 residues. The germline gives CDR1 SGHDT, CDR2 YYEEEE.

The chain is built from TRBV27 and TRBJ1-4, with D tentatively TRBD1 (5 bases). V lost 6 bases and J lost 4, with 18 bases in between. There are 16 residues in the CDR3. Germline values: CDR1 MNHEY, CDR2 SMNVEV (reference sequence). The CDR3 loop is CASRGGVGLGNEKLFF. Written as DNA, the CDR3 is TGTGCCAGCAGGGGGGGGGTAGGGCTTGGTAATGAAAAACTGTTTTTT.

This sequence joins TRBV12-5 and TRBJ2-1; no firm D call. Germline CDR1 LGHNT, CDR2 FRNRAP. V was cut by 0 bases and J by 0 bases, with 12 bases left in between. The CDR3 runs to 17 residues. CDR3 sequence: CASGLVLNRSSYNEQFF. The CDR3 region has the DNA TGTGCTAGTGGTTTGGTACTTAACAGAAGCTCCTACAATGAGCAGTTCTTC.

A single count supports this clone. V usage is TRBV28 and J usage is TRBJ1-1; no clear D. Trimming shortened V by 3 bases and J by 1 base, and 12 bases separated the two germline ends. The CDR3 contains 15 residues. Germline V lookup: CDR1 MDHEN, CDR2 SYDVKM. This CDR3 is CASSLLGRENTEAFF. The CDR3 DNA sequence: TGTGCCAGCAGTTTGTTGGGGAGGGAGAACACTGAAGCTTTCTTT.

The chain recombines TRBV5-1 with TRBJ2-7; 8 nucleotides match TRBD1. There are 16 residues in the CDR3. The V segment lost 0 bases and the J segment 2 bases; nucleotides outside the gene matches: 7. Germline CDR1 is SGHRS and CDR2 is YFSETQ. In nucleotides, the CDR3 is TGCGCCAGCAGCTTGGATAGTGGGACAGGAGCCTACGAGCAGTACTTC. Translation gives CASSLDSGTGAYEQYF.

The chain links TRBV2 to TRBJ2-7; TRBD2 aligns across 7 bases. From germline, CDR1 is SNHLY and CDR2 FYNNEI. The V segment lost 3 bases and the J segment 3 bases; nucleotides outside the gene matches: 5. CDR3 length: 14 residues. CDR3 nucleotides: TGTGCCAGCAGTGAGAGAAGCGGGAACTACGAGCAGTACTTC. Its protein is CASSERSGNYEQYF.

This clone appeared once. The chain uses TRBV6-5 and TRBJ2-1; D possibly corresponds to TRBD2 (6 bases). CDR1 MNHEY and CDR2 SVGAGI come from the germline V gene. Trimming cost V 0 bases and J 4 bases, with 13 bases left between them. This CDR3 is built from 16 residues. The CDR3 sequence is CASSYSNWRGYNEQFF. CDR3 nucleotides: TGTGCCAGCAGTTACTCCAACTGGCGGGGTTACAATGAGCAGTTCTTC.

This clone was counted only a few times. The rearrangement uses TRBV5-1 and TRBJ1-1; TRBD1 matches at 7 bases. Germline V gene lookup returns CDR1 SGHRS and CDR2 YFSETQ. V was clipped by 0 bases and J by 0 bases; unmatched bases: 2. The CDR3 spans 15 residues. The CDR3 DNA reads TGCGCCAGCAGCTTGGGGGACAGTTTGAACACTGAAGCTTTCTTT. It yields the protein CASSLGDSLNTEAFF.

The V and J genes are TRBV10-1 and TRBJ2-5, with 8 bases lining up with TRBD2. The germline V gene encodes CDR1 WNHNN and CDR2 SYGVQD (reference sequence). This CDR3 contains 16 residues. The ends lost 3 bases at V and 1 base at J; junction bases unmatched: 7. The CDR3 sequence: CASSDKKRGSQETQYF. The CDR3 bases are TGCGCCAGCAGTGATAAAAAGCGGGGGAGCCAAGAGACCCAGTACTTC.

The table lists this clone with a count of one. The chain carries TRBV6-1 and TRBJ2-7; D is ambiguous. CDR3 length equals 14 residues. The ends were cut back, 2 bases at V and 2 bases at J, with 10 bases in the middle. Germline lookup yields CDR1 MNHNS and CDR2 SASEGT. CDR3 nucleotide sequence: TGTGCCAGCAGTGAATACGGAGAGCCCTACGAGCAGTACTTC. Amino acids: CASSEYGEPYEQYF.

CDR3 nucleotide sequence: TGTGCCAGCAGCTTGGCCACAGGGGGATATAGCAATCAGCCCCAGCATTTT. Its protein is CASSLATGGYSNQPQHF. The chain is built from TRBV5-6 and TRBJ1-5; TRBD1 matches 8 bases. The CDR3 covers 17 residues. Unmatched junction bases numbered 5, after V lost 0 bases and J lost 0 bases. Looked up from germline, CDR1 is SGHDT and CDR2 is YYEEEE.

Points on this clone: At one of its ends the junction is not consistent with the germline gene, which may arise from a read error. V and J are TRBV29-1 and TRBJ2-3; TRBD2 matches at 7 bases. This CDR3 region has 12 residues. CDR1 and CDR2 (germline): SQVTM, ANQGSEA. The CDR3 DNA sequence: TGCAGAGTTGGGGGGGGCACAGATACGCAGTATTTT. Translated, it gives CRVGGGTDTQYF.

The chain is built from TRBV13 and TRBJ2-7, with D unresolved. V was cut by 4 bases and J by 0 bases, with 7 bases left in between. The length of the CDR3 is 13 residues. Germline CDR1 and CDR2: PRHDT and FYEKMQ (reference sequence). CDR3 region: CASSYRHSYEQYF. The CDR3 bases are TGTGCCAGCAGCTACAGACACTCCTACGAGCAGTACTTC.

The V and J genes are TRBV6-5 and TRBJ2-3; D uncertain. The CDR3 spans 12 residues. Per germline, CDR1 MNHEY and CDR2 SVGAGI. Deletions cut 4 bases from V and 11 bases from J, with 13 bases between. The CDR3 loop is CASSSFYERQYF. The CDR3 bases are TGTGCCAGCAGTTCATTCTATGAACGGCAGTATTTT.